The 24 T cell receptor beta chains in this list originate from one sample, sequenced in a study of blood T cell repertoires in COVID-19. Clones were sequenced by immunoSEQ multiplex PCR, and TCRdb holds only the in-frame ones, with some missing. The sample holds roughly 140,000 clones, under 90% seen once. Sequenced input: peripheral blood. The source of these receptors is a woman older than 75 in a cohort sampled during active or convalescent COVID-19.

This chain connects TRBV3-1 (or the pseudogene TRBV3-2) to TRBJ1-1; D uncertain. CDR3 length equals 14 residues. Germline lookup yields CDR1 LGHDT and CDR2 YNNKEL (reference sequence). Trimming cost V 2 bases and J 2 bases, with 9 bases left between them. CDR3 sequence (DNA): TGTGCCAGCAGCCAATATTCCAGAAACACTGAAGCTTTCTTT. The encoded protein is CASSQYSRNTEAFF.

The rearrangement links TRBV5-1 to TRBJ2-1; tentative D call: TRBD2 (5 bases). V was pared by 0 bases and J by 4 bases, with 5 bases between. The CDR3 runs to 13 residues. Germline values: CDR1 SGHRS, CDR2 YFSETQ. The CDR3 nucleotides are TGCGCCAGCAGCTTGGGGGAGTACAATGAGCAGTTCTTC. Residues: CASSLGEYNEQFF.

This chain joins TRBV7-3 and TRBJ2-1, with TRBD2 identical over 9 bases. The CDR3 contains 16 residues. Germline V lookup: CDR1 SGHTA, CDR2 FQGTGA. J lost 6 bases, V lost 5 bases, and 11 bases had no gene match. The CDR3 is CASSRNPSGVSNEQFF. The CDR3 DNA is TGTGCCAGCAGCCGAAACCCTAGCGGGGTTTCCAATGAGCAGTTCTTC.

The J gene is TRBJ1-2, the V gene TRBV7-2; D remains unclear. Trimming took 1 base from V and 4 from J, leaving 10 bases between them. The germline V gene encodes CDR1 SGHTA and CDR2 FQGNSA. The CDR3 consists of 14 residues. CDR3: CASSLGPRSYGYTF. CDR3 coding DNA: TGTGCCAGCAGCTTAGGGCCCAGGTCCTATGGCTACACCTTC.

The CDR3 reads CASSLGSSGGYEQYV. CDR3 bases: TGTGCCAGCAGCTTAGGATCTAGCGGGGGATACGAGCAGTACGTC. This sequence joins TRBV7-9 and TRBJ2-7; 10 bases are shared with TRBD2. The trim removed 1 base at V and 4 bases at J, leaving 4 bases unmatched. CDR1 and CDR2 (germline): SEHNR, FQNEAQ (reference sequence). This CDR3 has 15 residues.

This chain uses TRBV9 with TRBJ2-2; TRBD2 agrees at 7 bases. With 1 base clipped from V and 3 bases from J, the junction kept 6 bases outside the gene matches. This CDR3 comprises 16 residues. Germline CDR1 and CDR2: SGDLS and YYNGEE. The CDR3 region is CASSVQAGWYTGELFF. CDR3 nucleotide sequence: TGTGCCAGCAGCGTACAAGCGGGGTGGTACACCGGGGAGCTGTTTTTT.

V and J are TRBV2 and TRBJ1-6; D may be TRBD1 (6 bases). V was trimmed by 8 bases and J by 13 bases, leaving 18 bases between them. In germline, CDR1 is SNHLY, CDR2 FYNNEI. The CDR3 covers 13 residues. CDR3 in amino acids: CASLLRGGRPLHF. DNA of the CDR3: TGTGCCAGCCTACTACGGGGGGGCAGGCCCCTCCACTTT. Full variable domain (rest looked up from reference TRBV2 and TRBJ1-6): EPEVTQTPSHQVTQMGQEVILRCVPISNHLYFYWYRQILGQKVEFLVSFYNNEISEKSEIFDDQFSVERPDGSNFTLKIRSTKLEDSAMYFCASLLRGGRPLHFGNGTRLTVT.

The chain carries TRBV19 and TRBJ1-2, with TRBD1 identical over 8 bases. This CDR3 spans 12 amino acids. Losses at the gene ends were 8 bases for V and 3 bases for J; bases not matched to a gene: 2. Germline CDR1 and CDR2: LNHDA and SQIVND (reference sequence). For the CDR3, the DNA is TGTGCCAGTGAGGACAGGGACTATGGCTACACCTTC. This sequence encodes CASEDRDYGYTF. Complete variable domain (other parts from reference TRBV19 and TRBJ1-2): DGGITQSPKYLFRKEGQNVTLSCEQNLNHDAMYWYRQDPGQGLRLIYYSQIVNDFQKGDIAEGYSVSREKKESFPLTVTSAQKNPTAFYLCASEDRDYGYTFGSGTRLTVV.

The J gene is TRBJ2-3, the V gene TRBV30; no definite D call. CDR1 is GTSNPN, CDR2 SVGIG, per germline (reference sequence). V was shortened by 0 bases and J by 6 bases, with 13 bases between the two germline ends. The CDR3 has 14 residues. The CDR3: CAWSVRSFGDTQYF. Written as DNA, the CDR3 is TGTGCCTGGAGTGTACGGTCATTCGGGGATACGCAGTATTTT.

The chain is built from TRBV12-3 or TRBV12-4 and TRBJ2-7, with D perhaps TRBD2 (5 bases). Trimming stripped 8 bases from V and 3 bases from J, with 11 bases between. The CDR3 runs to 12 residues. The CDR3 region is CASSPRGYEQYF. The CDR3 DNA sequence: TGTGCCAGCTCCCCCCGGGGCTACGAGCAGTACTTC.

This sequence joins TRBV4-2 and TRBJ2-3; 10 nucleotides line up with TRBD2. The length of the CDR3 is 15 residues. The germline CDR1 and CDR2 sequences are LGHNA and YNFKEQ. V gave up 3 bases and J gave up 6 bases; unmatched junction bases: 6. In DNA, the CDR3 is TGTGCCAGCAGCCAGGGTAGCGGGGGGCGGGATACGCAGTATTTT. It is translated as CASSQGSGGRDTQYF.

The chain recombines TRBV5-1 with TRBJ1-1, with 8 bases fitting TRBD1. The trim removed 5 bases at V and 4 bases at J, leaving 10 bases unmatched. CDR1 is SGHRS and CDR2 is YFSETQ in the germline V gene. This CDR3 spans 15 amino acids. This CDR3 is CASRAGQGVSTEAFF. The CDR3 DNA reads TGCGCCAGCAGAGCAGGACAGGGTGTCAGCACTGAAGCTTTCTTT.

This clone was recorded only once. The chain employs TRBV24-1 and TRBJ2-5, with TRBD1 matching over 7 bases. The CDR3 sequence is 14 residues long. V dropped 5 bases and J dropped 3; count of bases not matched to a gene: 5. Germline V gene lookup returns CDR1 KGHDR and CDR2 SFDVKD. The CDR3 loop is CATSGPGQEETQYF. The CDR3, as DNA: TGTGCCACCAGTGGACCCGGACAGGAAGAGACCCAGTACTTC.

This clone was found once. The chain links TRBV7-9 to TRBJ2-5; no firm D call. The CDR3 is 14 amino acids. Trimming removed 0 bases from V and 2 bases from J, with 7 bases in between. Germline V gene lookup returns CDR1 SEHNR and CDR2 FQNEAQ (reference sequence). Here the CDR3 DNA reads TGTGCCAGCAGCTTAGCTGGCCGACAAGAGACCCAGTACTTC. Residues: CASSLAGRQETQYF.

On this clone itself: Its ends do not fully match the called genes, so a read error is possible. The chain links TRBV6-2 or TRBV6-3 to TRBJ1-3; possibly TRBD1 for D (6 bases). This CDR3 spans 17 amino acids. Germline assignment: CDR1 MNHEY and CDR2 SVGEGT. CDR3 in DNA: TGTGCCAGCAGTAACTCCCCGCCGACAGGTCCCGGAAACACCATATATTTT. Its translation: CASSNSPPTGPGNTIYF.

V and J are TRBV7-9 and TRBJ1-2; possible D gene TRBD1, 6 bases. The CDR3 runs 14 residues. Looked up from germline, CDR1 is SEHNR and CDR2 is FQNEAQ (reference sequence). V lost 2 bases and J lost 2, with 9 bases in between. The CDR3 DNA reads as TGTGCCAGCAGCTTATCAGGGGCCAACTATGGCTACACCTTC. Protein: CASSLSGANYGYTF. The full variable domain, in which reference TRBV7-9 and TRBJ1-2 provide the parts outside the CDR3, is DTGVSQNPRHKITKRGQNVTFRCDPISEHNRLYWYRQTLGQGPEFLTYFQNEAQLEKSRLLSDRFSAERPKGSFSTLEIQRTEQGDSAMYLCASSLSGANYGYTFGSGTRLTVV.

CDR3 in DNA: TGTGCCAGCAGCCAATCGTTCAGGGGTGAAGACTACGAGCAGTACGTC. This sequence encodes CASSQSFRGEDYEQYV. The chain links TRBV5-6 to TRBJ2-7; D perhaps matches TRBD1 (6 bases). The V gene's germline CDR1 is SGHDT and CDR2 YYEEEE. Between the trimmed V and J ends, which lost 4 bases and 3 bases, there was a span of 20 bases. The CDR3 covers 16 residues.

The chain recombines TRBV24-1 with TRBJ2-3; D may be TRBD2 (5 bases). The CDR3 runs to 15 residues. The V and J ends lost 3 bases and 2 bases respectively, with 11 bases between them. Germline CDR1 is KGHDR and CDR2 is SFDVKD. The chain's CDR3 is CATSDGGSATDTQYF. The CDR3, as DNA: TGTGCCACCAGTGATGGAGGCAGCGCCACAGATACGCAGTATTTT.

The CDR3 DNA is TGTGCCAGTACAGCTGGGGCCAACGTCCTGACTTTC. This codes for CASTAGANVLTF. The chain is built from TRBV19 and TRBJ2-6; no clear D gene. V lost 7 bases and J lost 2, with 3 bases in between. CDR1 LNHDA and CDR2 SQIVND come from the germline V gene (reference sequence). This CDR3 has 12 residues.

The chain employs TRBV5-1 and TRBJ1-6; 9 bases line up with TRBD1. After removal of 5 bases from V and 5 bases from J, the junction contained 2 bases not matched to a gene. CDR3 length: 14 residues. CDR1 is SGHRS, CDR2 YFSETQ, per germline. This chain's CDR3 is CASSRTGDNSPLHF. The CDR3 bases are TGCGCCAGCAGTCGGACAGGGGATAATTCACCCCTCCACTTT. Looking up the rest from reference TRBV5-1 and TRBJ1-6 gives the full variable domain: KAGVTQTPRYLIKTRGQQVTLSCSPISGHRSVSWYQQTPGQGLQFLFEYFSETQRNKGNFPGRFSGRQFSNSRSEMNVSTLELGDSALYLCASSRTGDNSPLHFGNGTRLTVT.

This chain joins TRBV3-1 (or the pseudogene TRBV3-2) and TRBJ1-5; TRBD1 agrees at 8 bases. The CDR3 runs to 17 residues. The ends lost 3 bases at V and 5 bases at J; junction bases unmatched: 12. Germline CDR1 reads LGHDT; CDR2 reads YNNKEL (reference sequence). CDR3 sequence: CASSHPNRGSPHQPQHF. The CDR3 bases are TGTGCCAGCAGCCATCCCAACAGGGGGAGTCCTCATCAGCCCCAGCATTTT.

The chain links TRBV2 to TRBJ2-6; D is possibly TRBD1 (6 bases). Germline-derived CDR1 and CDR2 are SNHLY and FYNNEI. There are 15 residues in the CDR3. Between the trimmed V and J ends, which lost 7 bases and 2 bases, there was a span of 12 bases. The CDR3 sequence is CASTNQGPGANVLTF. Here the CDR3 DNA reads TGTGCCAGCACCAACCAGGGGCCTGGGGCCAACGTCCTGACTTTC.

This sequence joins TRBV27 and TRBJ2-7; TRBD2 is a possible D gene (6 bases). Germline CDR1 is MNHEY and CDR2 is SMNVEV (reference sequence). The CDR3 runs to 13 residues. V was clipped by 4 bases and J by 5 bases, with 12 bases between them. The CDR3, as DNA: TGTGCCAGCAGTTACGGGACTCGGCACGAGCAGTACGTC. This encodes CASSYGTRHEQYV.

The J gene is TRBJ2-3, the V gene TRBV7-9; 8 positions agree with TRBD2. There are 15 residues in the CDR3. Germline CDR1 SEHNR, CDR2 FQNEAQ (reference sequence). Trimming cost V 10 bases and J 1 base; bases outside gene matches: 10. The CDR3 spells CAIGRGGLRTDTQYF. The DNA for the CDR3 is TGTGCCATCGGCCGGGGGGGACTCCGCACAGATACGCAGTATTTT.